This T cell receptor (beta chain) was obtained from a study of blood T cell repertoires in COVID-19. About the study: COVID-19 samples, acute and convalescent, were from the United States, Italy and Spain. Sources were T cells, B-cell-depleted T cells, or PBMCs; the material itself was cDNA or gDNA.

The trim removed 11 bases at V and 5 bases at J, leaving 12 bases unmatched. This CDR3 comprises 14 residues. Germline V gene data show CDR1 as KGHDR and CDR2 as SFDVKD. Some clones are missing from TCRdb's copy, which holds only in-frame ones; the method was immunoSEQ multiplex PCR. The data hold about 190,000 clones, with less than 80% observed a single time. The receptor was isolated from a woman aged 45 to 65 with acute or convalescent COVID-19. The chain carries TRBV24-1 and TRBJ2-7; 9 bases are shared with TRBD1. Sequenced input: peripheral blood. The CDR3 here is CAMERGQGKNEQYF. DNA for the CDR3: TGTGCCATGGAAAGGGGACAGGGTAAAAACGAGCAGTACTTC.